What follows describes a single T cell receptor beta chain. Ten or more counts support this clonotype. What antigen it recognizes has not been identified. No qualities accompany the bases; no much larger clone lies one base away. Library prep was done by multiplex PCR. For sequencing, an Illumina HiSeq 4000 was employed. TCR beta libraries were built with iRepertoire HTBI primers and Arm-PCR amplification of CDR3 regions. Before sequencing, the PCR products went through gel purification. The published analysis was carried out like this. Gene usage analysis of CDR3 amino acid clonotypes relied on the roughly 58 TRBV and 12 to 15 TRBJ segments identified across samples. Filtered high-quality paired reads were merged into contigs using COPE and FqMerger. BLAST was used to align contigs to IMGT TRBV, TRBD and TRBJ reference genes, with CDR3 defined following IMGT. Any clonotype with a frequency above 0.1% was classified as a highly expanded clone. Shannon entropy was used to measure repertoire diversity, and the Gini coefficient was used to measure V-J evenness. A clonotype was considered public if more than one individual shared it. The public reads were run again by TCRdb, first through fastp at Q25 and then through MiXCR, and only productive beta chains were kept. Under each unique CDR3 protein, matching rows form one entry showing the most common genes and DNA. The V and J calls shown here were made by TCRdb, not taken from the authors' results. The sample table contains around 360,000 distinct CDR3 sequences; only one count was recorded for roughly 15% of them. The top ten clonotypes cover 20% of the sample.

This sample is part of a study of regulatory T cells in long-lasting Graves disease (dated by TCRdb to the early 2020s). About the investigation overall: Patients with newly diagnosed Graves' disease had been on antithyroid drugs for under 3 months. Persistent Graves' disease patients were compared with newly diagnosed Graves' disease patients by peripheral blood TCR sequencing and RNA sequencing. The study took place in China and was registered as a clinical trial. TCR sequencing covered some 13 persistent and approximately 20 newly diagnosed Graves' disease patients, some 33 samples in total.

The sample's time point, from its label and the paper: newly diagnosed GD, antithyroid drugs for less than 3 months. For both TCR sequencing and RNA sequencing, RNA was extracted from PBMCs in TRIzol. The diagnosis of Graves' disease was made according to American Thyroid Association guidelines. Patients for the study were recruited at an endocrinology department in Xi'an, China. Each patient gave approximately 9.7 milliliters of peripheral blood, collected in an EDTA anticoagulant tube. Ficoll Paque Plus density gradient separation was used to isolate PBMCs, and no further T cell sorting was done. An Agilent 2100 Bioanalyzer and agarose gel were used to assess RNA quality, and a NanoDrop 2000 was used to measure RNA concentration. CDR1 GTSNPN and CDR2 SVGIG are derived from the germline V gene (reference sequence). The CDR3, from cysteine to phenylalanine, totals 11 residues. The read is trimmed to its CDR3 DNA, 33 bases read in frame from base 1. V sheds 3 bases and J sheds 7 bases, leaving 9 bases between their ends.

Overall study outcomes, separate from this receptor: TRBV28, TRBJ1-2 and TRBJ2-5 were preferentially used in persistent disease, while TRBV20-1 and TRBJ2-1 were favored in newly diagnosed disease. Sequencing and analysis were limited to the TCR beta chain. A larger number of public clonotypes was shared among persistent patients (around 2,500) than among newly diagnosed patients (over 850). The authors acknowledged the small sample size as a limitation that may reduce accuracy. Because the primary lesion, thyroid tissue, could not be accessed, the study looked at peripheral blood alone. Compared with newly diagnosed patients, patients with persistent Graves' disease had lower TCR Shannon entropy and fewer highly expanded clones, which suggests clonal expansion.

The same data also went into a second study, on T cells in Graves' hyperthyroidism and ophthalmopathy. The second source states: Stable Graves' hyperthyroidism was defined as the absence of progression to ophthalmopathy over 18 months of follow-up. Hyperthyroidism patients were newly diagnosed, with disease duration under 2 months, and aged 18 to 65 years. Any patient with an uncontrolled infection, another autoimmune disease, pregnancy or lactation was excluded. Diagnoses were established on the basis of clinical symptoms, serum thyroxine and TRAb, thyroid ultrasound, and orbital computed tomography. The TCR CDR3 was subjected to a first round of RT-PCR using the HTBI primer set and the Qiagen OneStep RT-PCR kit. Most expanded thyroid clonotypes (frequency above 0.001) were also detected in blood, suggesting blood repertoires may reflect thyroid immune responses. A 13 V-J signature model separated ophthalmopathy from stable hyperthyroidism, with 87.88% sensitivity and approximately 81% specificity in cross-validation and 80%/75% in testing. During validation, the model predicted progression to ophthalmopathy a median of about 6.3 months ahead of onset, with around 71% sensitivity and 72.22% specificity. TCR V-J signatures able to tell the groups apart were searched for in a discovery cohort of 90 to 100 patients, of whom over 40 had Graves' ophthalmopathy and around 58 had stable Graves' hyperthyroidism. Whether ophthalmopathy could be predicted prospectively was tested in an independent validation cohort made up of 18 to 20 hyperthyroidism patients plus 17 patients who later progressed to ophthalmopathy. The 80 to 100 discovery patients were randomly divided into training and test sets at a 7:3 ratio. In addition, the study compared T-cell repertoires in thyroid tissue and in blood from about 6 Graves' hyperthyroidism patients. Following sampling, methimazole starting at 30 mg daily was given to hyperthyroidism patients, and high-dose intravenous methylprednisolone was given to ophthalmopathy patients. Libraries were constructed in a second round of multiplex PCR, after which size selection and purification were carried out. Sequencing of the libraries was done on an Illumina HiSeq2000 using paired-end 100 bp reads. Raw data were processed with SOAPnuke, discarding reads with adapters, uncalled bases, mean Phred below 15, or no exact constant-primer or identifier match. High-quality paired reads were merged using COPE v1.2.5, and each unique nucleotide sequence was defined as a clonotype. MiTCR v1.1 was used to align clonotypes to the IMGT TRBV, TRBD and TRBJ reference segments. The analysis was restricted to V-J combinations with a frequency above 0.0001, which together covered 99.2% of the repertoires. The TCS score was defined as F50 (clonal expansion) divided by E x V (chaos), with BLOSUM62-based TCRdist calculated between CDR3 peptides within each V-J. Welch's t-statistics and random forest reduced several hundred V-J features to some 14, which were used in a naive Bayes classifier (R e1071). No statistical method was used to set the sample size in advance, and investigators knew the group allocation. The paper describes TCR Vbeta CDR3 sequencing of 135 peripheral blood samples, made up of some 40 ophthalmopathy patients, 70 to 75 hyperthyroidism patients and 17 progressor patients.

The material was peripheral blood mononuclear cells (PBMCs), obtained at new diagnosis, from a patient treated with antithyroid drugs. The sequence derives from a woman between 18 and 30 years old with Graves disease. Donor details come from another sample of the same person, matched by shared clones. The receptor chain draws on TRBV30 and TRBJ1-2; no D segment can be confidently identified. The DNA is as follows: TGTGCCTGGAGGAAGGAGGGTGGCTACACCTTC. Its protein reads: CAWRKEGGYTF.